These 17 T cell receptor beta chains were sequenced from one sample in a study of blood T cell repertoires in COVID-19. The protocol was immunoSEQ multiplex PCR, while the TCRdb copy is restricted to in-frame clones and leaves out a portion. The repertoire has about 150,000 clones, roughly 77% of them found once; the top ten carry 4% to 4.5%. The material sequenced was peripheral blood. The receptors originated from a man aged 55-75 years with acute or convalescent COVID-19.

This clone has ten or more counts. The CDR3 sequence: CASSVAGTVYSNQPQHF. The CDR3 DNA follows: TGTGCCAGCAGCGTGGCCGGGACAGTCTATAGCAATCAGCCCCAGCATTTT. V gene TRBV7-8 combines with J gene TRBJ1-5; 7 bases align to TRBD1. CDR1 is SGHVS, CDR2 FQNEAQ, per germline. This CDR3 spans 17 amino acids. V dropped 5 bases and J dropped 0; count of bases not matched to a gene: 10.

The chain couples TRBV6-2 or TRBV6-3 to TRBJ1-5; D call uncertain. CDR1 is MNHEY and CDR2 is SVGEGT in the germline V gene. There are 13 residues in the CDR3. The V and J ends lost 0 bases and 9 bases respectively, with 9 bases between them. CDR3 nucleotides: TGTGCCAGCAGTTACTCTCCAGAAACGCCCCAGCATTTT. This encodes CASSYSPETPQHF.

The V gene is TRBV28, the J gene TRBJ1-1; 8 bases map to TRBD1. Germline CDR1 reads MDHEN; CDR2 reads SYDVKM. The CDR3 runs to 15 residues. Trimming at V came to 5 bases and at J to 2 bases, leaving 7 bases not matched to a gene. CDR3 amino acids: CASSPATGVNTEAFF. The CDR3, as DNA: TGTGCCAGCAGTCCGGCGACAGGGGTTAACACTGAAGCTTTCTTT.

The chain carries TRBV27 and TRBJ2-1; 14 bases map to TRBD2. V shed 7 bases, J shed 7 bases, and the junction held 6 bases outside the gene matches. The CDR3 consists of 15 residues. Germline loops: CDR1 MNHEY, CDR2 SMNVEV (reference sequence). The CDR3 DNA sequence: TGTGCCAGCACCCTGACTAGCGGGAGGGTAAATGAGCAGTTCTTC. The encoded protein is CASTLTSGRVNEQFF.

The chain couples TRBV28 to TRBJ1-1; 11 nucleotides align to TRBD1. This CDR3 spans 13 amino acids. V dropped 6 bases and J dropped 5; count of bases not matched to a gene: 2. Germline V CDR1 and CDR2: MDHEN, SYDVKM. CDR3 DNA: TGTGCCAGCAGCCGGGACAGGGGGACTGAAGCTTTCTTT. Amino acid sequence: CASSRDRGTEAFF.

The chain uses TRBV7-3 and TRBJ2-1; D possibly corresponds to TRBD1 (6 bases). V gave up 6 bases and J gave up 3 bases, with 15 bases separating them. CDR3 length: 15 amino acids. Looked up from germline, CDR1 is SGHTA and CDR2 is FQGTGA. The CDR3 DNA reads as TGTGCCAGCAGGAACACGGGACAACTCTACAATGAGCAGTTCTTC. Translating gives CASRNTGQLYNEQFF.

This sequence joins TRBV30 and TRBJ2-3, with 7 nucleotides matching TRBD2. Germline CDR1 reads GTSNPN; CDR2 reads SVGIG (reference sequence). The J segment lost 3 bases and the V segment lost 4 bases, leaving 10 bases of the junction unmatched. The CDR3 length is 15 residues. The CDR3 sequence: CAWTLGGSRTDTQYF. In DNA, the CDR3 is TGTGCCTGGACCCTCGGCGGGAGTCGTACAGATACGCAGTATTTT.

The V gene is TRBV27, the J gene TRBJ1-1; 9 positions match TRBD1. V was clipped by 5 bases and J by 3 bases; unmatched bases: 7. Germline CDR1 MNHEY, CDR2 SMNVEV (reference sequence). The CDR3 has 15 residues. The CDR3 reads CASSPRDRGDTEAFF. The CDR3 coding sequence is TGTGCCAGCAGTCCGCGAGACAGGGGGGACACTGAAGCTTTCTTT.

The chain is built from TRBV6-2 or TRBV6-3 and TRBJ1-5, with TRBD1 matching over 7 bases. Germline CDR1 and CDR2: MNHEY and SVGEGT. This CDR3 spans 13 amino acids. Trimming removed 5 bases from V and 6 bases from J; junction bases left unmatched: 4. In DNA, the CDR3 is TGTGCCAGCAGTCAACAGGGGTTTCAGCCCCAGCATTTT. Translation: CASSQQGFQPQHF.

The rearrangement uses TRBV27 and TRBJ1-3, with 8 bases lining up with TRBD1. In germline, CDR1 is MNHEY, CDR2 SMNVEV (reference sequence). V shed 3 bases and J 0 bases; nucleotides not matched to a gene: 1. This CDR3 is built from 15 residues. The CDR3 DNA reads as TGTGCCAGCAGTTTCACAGGGGGCTCTGGAAACACCATATATTTT. Protein: CASSFTGGSGNTIYF.

This chain links TRBV19 with TRBJ1-2; 9 bases agree with TRBD1. CDR1 is LNHDA, CDR2 SQIVND, per germline (reference sequence). This CDR3 has 15 residues. J lost 5 bases, V lost 3 bases, and 7 bases had no gene match. The CDR3 reads CASSILGQGRYGYTF. The CDR3, as DNA: TGTGCCAGTAGTATTCTGGGACAGGGTAGGTATGGCTACACCTTC.

This clone is a singleton in its sample. V usage is TRBV7-9 and J usage is TRBJ2-1, with 9 positions matching TRBD2. J lost 7 bases, V lost 4 bases, and 5 bases had no gene match. The CDR3 totals 14 residues. Germline CDR1 is SEHNR and CDR2 is FQNEAQ (reference sequence). The CDR3: CASSSGTSLNEQFF. The CDR3 nucleotides read TGTGCCAGCAGCTCCGGGACTAGCCTTAATGAGCAGTTCTTC. Combining the CDR3 with reference TRBV7-9 and TRBJ2-1 gives the whole variable domain DTGVSQNPRHKITKRGQNVTFRCDPISEHNRLYWYRQTLGQGPEFLTYFQNEAQLEKSRLLSDRFSAERPKGSFSTLEIQRTEQGDSAMYLCASSSGTSLNEQFFGPGTRLTVL.

This CDR3 reads CAISESIADNYGYTF. The CDR3 DNA reads TGTGCCATCAGTGAGTCGATCGCGGATAACTATGGCTACACCTTC. The chain is built from TRBV10-3 and TRBJ1-2; D unresolved. The V gene's germline CDR1 is ENHRY and CDR2 SYGVKD. Trimming removed 0 bases from V and 1 base from J, with 9 bases in between. The CDR3 covers 15 residues.

The rearrangement uses TRBV7-9 and TRBJ1-1; 12 nucleotides line up with TRBD1. The CDR3 extends over 16 amino acids. Per the germline V gene, CDR1 is SEHNR and CDR2 is FQNEAQ (reference sequence). V was clipped by 2 bases and J by 5 bases; unmatched bases: 6. CDR3 in amino acids: CASSLPGQGAHTEAFF. The CDR3, as DNA: TGTGCCAGCAGCTTACCGGGACAGGGGGCGCATACTGAAGCTTTCTTT. Looking up the rest from reference TRBV7-9 and TRBJ1-1 gives the full variable domain: DTGVSQNPRHKITKRGQNVTFRCDPISEHNRLYWYRQTLGQGPEFLTYFQNEAQLEKSRLLSDRFSAERPKGSFSTLEIQRTEQGDSAMYLCASSLPGQGAHTEAFFGQGTRLTVV.

V usage is TRBV28 and J usage is TRBJ2-1, with 10 bases lining up with TRBD1. The CDR3 has 15 amino acids. J lost 2 bases, V lost 6 bases, and 4 bases had no gene match. CDR1 MDHEN and CDR2 SYDVKM come from the germline V gene. The CDR3 nucleotides are TGTGCCAGCAGACCAGGACAGGGGGCCTACAATGAGCAGTTCTTC. As protein: CASRPGQGAYNEQFF.

The chain combines TRBV7-8 with TRBJ1-2, with D hard to call. Germline loops: CDR1 SGHVS, CDR2 FQNEAQ. The ends were cut back, 1 base at V and 3 bases at J, with 9 bases in the middle. The CDR3 runs 14 residues. CDR3: CASSLVARYYGYTF. The DNA of the CDR3 is TGTGCCAGCAGCTTAGTGGCCAGGTACTATGGCTACACCTTC.

This rearrangement joins TRBV3-1 (or the pseudogene TRBV3-2) to TRBJ2-1, with TRBD1 identical over 7 bases. Germline V gene lookup returns CDR1 LGHDT and CDR2 YNNKEL (reference sequence). V trimming: 2 bases; J trimming: 4 bases; junction bases outside the gene matches: 5. There are 15 residues in the CDR3. The CDR3 region has the DNA TGTGCCAGCAGCCAAAGGGACAGCAAGTACAATGAGCAGTTCTTC. Translation gives CASSQRDSKYNEQFF.